This T cell receptor beta chain originates from a study of vaccination effects on CD4 cells after COVID-19. Study-wide context: Post-vaccine draws lagged the second dose by a median of 72 days. Study conclusions and caveats: Convalescent patients were scarce, and early post-infection timepoints were absent.

Investigators separated out CD4+ T cells once approximately 11 days of culture had passed. All study participants received two doses of BNT162b2 or mRNA-1273 vaccine. Half-medium replacement with IL-2 medium occurred on days 3 and 7. This clone turned up a few times. Antigen specificity is unknown. Sequence at one end of the junction differs from germline and may be a read error. The assay was immunoSEQ multiplex PCR, and TCRdb's table has in-frame clones only and misses some. The sample includes about 45,000 clones, approximately 70% of them seen just once. This CDR3 spans 11 amino acids. Germline V gives CDR1 WNHNN, CDR2 SYGVQD (reference sequence).

This clonotype was obtained from a human donor who received a COVID-19 vaccine. Sequencing used CD4+ T cells from PBMCs cultured without peptide, obtained after COVID-19 vaccination. The chain employs TRBV10-1 and TRBJ2-1; D is unresolved. CDR3 coding DNA: TGCGCCAGTAGTGCGTACAATGAGCAGTTCTTC. Translation gives CASSAYNEQFF.